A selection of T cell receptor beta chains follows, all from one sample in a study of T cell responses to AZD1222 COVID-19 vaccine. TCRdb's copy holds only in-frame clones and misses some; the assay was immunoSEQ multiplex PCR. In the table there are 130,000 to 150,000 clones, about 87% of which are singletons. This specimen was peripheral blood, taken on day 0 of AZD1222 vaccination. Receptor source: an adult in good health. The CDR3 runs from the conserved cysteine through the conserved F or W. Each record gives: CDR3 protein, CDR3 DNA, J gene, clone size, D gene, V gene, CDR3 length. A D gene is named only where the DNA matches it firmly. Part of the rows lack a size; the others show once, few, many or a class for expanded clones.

CDR3 protein: CASSLPSYEQYF
CDR3 DNA: TGTGCCAGCTCTCTCCCGTCCTACGAGCAGTACTTC
J gene: TRBJ2-7
clone size: -
D gene: -
V gene: TRBV2
CDR3 length: 12

CDR3 protein: CASSLGWENEKLFF
CDR3 DNA: TGCGCCAGCAGCTTGGGATGGGAGAATGAAAAACTGTTTTTT
J gene: TRBJ1-4
clone size: -
D gene: -
V gene: TRBV5-1
CDR3 length: 14

CDR3 protein: CASSVTPANVGGIAEAFF
CDR3 DNA: TGTGCCAGCAGCGTAACGCCCGCCAACGTAGGGGGGATCGCTGAAGCTTTCTTT
J gene: TRBJ1-1
clone size: -
D gene: -
V gene: TRBV9
CDR3 length: 18

CDR3 protein: CASSLRLMNTEAFF
CDR3 DNA: TGTGCCAGCAGCTTGCGGCTTATGAACACTGAAGCTTTCTTT
J gene: TRBJ1-1
clone size: -
D gene: -
V gene: TRBV5-6
CDR3 length: 14

CDR3 protein: CASSPAAETQYF
CDR3 DNA: TGTGCCAGCTCACCAGCCGCGGAGACCCAGTACTTC
J gene: TRBJ2-5
clone size: -
D gene: -
V gene: TRBV18
CDR3 length: 12

CDR3 protein: CASLPGQGQMNTEAFF
CDR3 DNA: TGCGCCAGTCTACCGGGACAGGGCCAAATGAACACTGAAGCTTTCTTT
J gene: TRBJ1-1
clone size: -
D gene: TRBD1
V gene: TRBV5-1
CDR3 length: 16

CDR3 protein: CSASWQGHRNTIYF
CDR3 DNA: TGCAGTGCTAGTTGGCAGGGCCACCGAAACACCATATATTTT
J gene: TRBJ1-3
clone size: -
D gene: -
V gene: TRBV20-1
CDR3 length: 14

CDR3 protein: CASSYPLGLAGGQSSYNEQFF
CDR3 DNA: TGTGCCAGCAGTTACCCCCTTGGACTAGCGGGGGGGCAAAGCTCCTACAATGAGCAGTTCTTC
J gene: TRBJ2-1
clone size: -
D gene: TRBD2
V gene: TRBV6-2/TRBV6-3
CDR3 length: 21

CDR3 protein: CASSWDDRYEQYF
CDR3 DNA: TGCGCCAGCAGTTGGGACGACAGGTACGAGCAGTACTTC
J gene: TRBJ2-7
clone size: -
D gene: -
V gene: TRBV5-1
CDR3 length: 13

CDR3 protein: CSVEGTEGYGYTF
CDR3 DNA: TGCAGCGTTGAGGGCACCGAGGGATATGGCTACACCTTC
J gene: TRBJ1-2
clone size: -
D gene: -
V gene: TRBV29-1
CDR3 length: 13

CDR3 protein: CASSLAGDRAFF
CDR3 DNA: TGTGCCAGCAGCTTAGCGGGTGACAGAGCTTTCTTT
J gene: TRBJ1-1
clone size: -
D gene: -
V gene: TRBV7-9
CDR3 length: 12

CDR3 protein: CSARDGRSYEQYF
CDR3 DNA: TGCAGCGCAAGGGACGGCCGTTCCTACGAGCAGTACTTC
J gene: TRBJ2-7
clone size: -
D gene: -
V gene: TRBV29-1
CDR3 length: 13

CDR3 protein: CATSRESTTNYGYTF
CDR3 DNA: TGTGCCACCAGCAGAGAGTCTACCACTAACTATGGCTACACCTTC
J gene: TRBJ1-2
clone size: -
D gene: -
V gene: TRBV15
CDR3 length: 15

CDR3 protein: CASRYQGTEAFF
CDR3 DNA: TGTGCCAGCAGATACCAGGGCACTGAAGCTTTCTTT
J gene: TRBJ1-1
clone size: -
D gene: -
V gene: TRBV6-5
CDR3 length: 12

CDR3 protein: CASLSGQGFSYGYTF
CDR3 DNA: TGTGCCAGTCTTTCGGGACAGGGGTTTAGCTATGGCTACACCTTC
J gene: TRBJ1-2
clone size: -
D gene: TRBD1
V gene: TRBV28
CDR3 length: 15

CDR3 protein: CASSSDLYGYTF
CDR3 DNA: TGTGCCAGCAGCTCGGATCTATATGGCTACACCTTC
J gene: TRBJ1-2
clone size: -
D gene: -
V gene: TRBV7-9
CDR3 length: 12

CDR3 protein: CASSLVPSTSGGYNEQFF
CDR3 DNA: TGTGCCAGCAGCTTAGTACCTTCAACTAGCGGGGGGTACAATGAGCAGTTCTTC
J gene: TRBJ2-1
clone size: -
D gene: TRBD2
V gene: TRBV7-6
CDR3 length: 18

CDR3 protein: CASTSGQGFNEQFF
CDR3 DNA: TGCGCCAGCACCTCGGGACAGGGGTTCAATGAGCAGTTCTTC
J gene: TRBJ2-1
clone size: -
D gene: TRBD1
V gene: TRBV4-1
CDR3 length: 14

CDR3 protein: CASSQVGGATGELFF
CDR3 DNA: TGTGCCAGCAGCCAAGTGGGGGGGGCCACCGGGGAGCTGTTTTTT
J gene: TRBJ2-2
clone size: -
D gene: -
V gene: TRBV4-2
CDR3 length: 15

CDR3 protein: CASSRRGGGYTF
CDR3 DNA: TGTGCCAGCAGCCGAAGGGGGGGAGGCTACACCTTC
J gene: TRBJ1-2
clone size: once
D gene: -
V gene: TRBV3-1/TRBV3-2
CDR3 length: 12

CDR3 protein: CASSSWTGGTRAKLFF
CDR3 DNA: TGTGCCAGCAGTTCCTGGACAGGGGGCACGCGCGCAAAACTGTTTTTT
J gene: TRBJ1-4
clone size: -
D gene: TRBD1
V gene: TRBV6-5
CDR3 length: 16

CDR3 protein: CASSRAGTSSNIQYF
CDR3 DNA: TGTGCCAGCAGCCGAGCCGGGACTAGCTCTAACATTCAGTACTTC
J gene: TRBJ2-4
clone size: -
D gene: TRBD2
V gene: TRBV3-1/TRBV3-2
CDR3 length: 15

CDR3 protein: CASSQGGSDGYTF
CDR3 DNA: TGTGCCAGCAGCCAAGGGGGGTCCGATGGCTACACCTTC
J gene: TRBJ1-2
clone size: -
D gene: -
V gene: TRBV4-2
CDR3 length: 13

CDR3 protein: CAVSHSAEGQPQHF
CDR3 DNA: TGTGCCGTATCGCACTCGGCCGAGGGTCAGCCCCAGCATTTT
J gene: TRBJ1-5
clone size: -
D gene: -
V gene: TRBV30
CDR3 length: 14

CDR3 protein: CATSAAHRDPQRGGYTF
CDR3 DNA: TGTGCCACCAGTGCCGCTCACAGGGATCCCCAGCGGGGGGGCTACACCTTC
J gene: TRBJ1-2
clone size: once
D gene: -
V gene: TRBV24-1
CDR3 length: 17

CDR3 protein: CASSLSGLSSEQYF
CDR3 DNA: TGTGCCAGCAGTTTATCTGGCCTGAGCTCCGAGCAGTACTTC
J gene: TRBJ2-7
clone size: -
D gene: -
V gene: TRBV27
CDR3 length: 14

CDR3 protein: CASSKGGGSGNEQFF
CDR3 DNA: TGTGCCAGCAGCAAAGGCGGGGGCTCGGGAAATGAGCAGTTCTTC
J gene: TRBJ2-1
clone size: -
D gene: -
V gene: TRBV21-1
CDR3 length: 15

CDR3 protein: CASSLQGANEKLFF
CDR3 DNA: TGTGCCAGCAGCTTACAGGGAGCTAATGAAAAACTGTTTTTT
J gene: TRBJ1-4
clone size: -
D gene: -
V gene: TRBV5-4
CDR3 length: 14

CDR3 protein: CASSVERVSREQYF
CDR3 DNA: TGTGCCAGCAGCGTGGAACGGGTCTCTCGGGAGCAGTACTTC
J gene: TRBJ2-7
clone size: -
D gene: -
V gene: TRBV27
CDR3 length: 14

CDR3 protein: CASRTQGSGEKLFF
CDR3 DNA: TGTGCCAGTAGAACGCAGGGGAGTGGTGAAAAACTGTTTTTT
J gene: TRBJ1-4
clone size: -
D gene: -
V gene: TRBV19
CDR3 length: 14

CDR3 protein: CASGGSTGASEAFF
CDR3 DNA: TGTGCTAGTGGGGGCTCGACAGGGGCGTCTGAAGCTTTCTTT
J gene: TRBJ1-1
clone size: -
D gene: TRBD1
V gene: TRBV12-5
CDR3 length: 14

CDR3 protein: CASSFKAGTYEQYF
CDR3 DNA: TGTGCCAGCAGTTTCAAGGCAGGGACCTACGAGCAGTACTTC
J gene: TRBJ2-7
clone size: once
D gene: -
V gene: TRBV27
CDR3 length: 14

CDR3 protein: CASSQEFRTMTYEQYF
CDR3 DNA: TGCGCCAGCAGCCAAGAATTCAGGACTATGACCTACGAGCAGTACTTC
J gene: TRBJ2-7
clone size: -
D gene: -
V gene: TRBV4-3
CDR3 length: 16

CDR3 protein: CASSPDYSGNTIYF
CDR3 DNA: TGTGCCAGCAGCCCCGACTACTCTGGAAACACCATATATTTT
J gene: TRBJ1-3
clone size: -
D gene: -
V gene: TRBV5-6
CDR3 length: 14

CDR3 protein: CASSWGTSGASTDTQYF
CDR3 DNA: TGCGCCAGCAGCTGGGGGACTAGCGGGGCCTCCACAGATACGCAGTATTTT
J gene: TRBJ2-3
clone size: -
D gene: TRBD2
V gene: TRBV5-1
CDR3 length: 17

CDR3 protein: CASSLKAAGGKIEADTQYF
CDR3 DNA: TGTGCCAGCAGCTTAAAAGCGGCAGGGGGCAAGATCGAGGCAGATACGCAGTATTTT
J gene: TRBJ2-3
clone size: -
D gene: TRBD1
V gene: TRBV7-3
CDR3 length: 19

CDR3 protein: CASSQFREEAFF
CDR3 DNA: TGTGCCAGTAGTCAATTCCGGGAGGAAGCTTTCTTT
J gene: TRBJ1-1
clone size: once
D gene: -
V gene: TRBV19
CDR3 length: 12

CDR3 protein: CSGGTAEGYEQYF
CDR3 DNA: TGCAGCGGGGGGACCGCCGAGGGATACGAGCAGTACTTC
J gene: TRBJ2-7
clone size: -
D gene: -
V gene: TRBV29-1
CDR3 length: 13

CDR3 protein: CASSLDQANYGYTF
CDR3 DNA: TGTGCCAGCAGCTTGGATCAGGCTAACTATGGCTACACCTTC
J gene: TRBJ1-2
clone size: -
D gene: -
V gene: TRBV5-6
CDR3 length: 14

CDR3 protein: CSVTGTGAWDTQYF
CDR3 DNA: TGCAGCGTGACCGGGACAGGGGCCTGGGATACGCAGTATTTT
J gene: TRBJ2-3
clone size: -
D gene: TRBD1
V gene: TRBV29-1
CDR3 length: 14

CDR3 protein: CATSRVRHSSGTEAFF
CDR3 DNA: TGTGCCACCAGCAGAGTACGGCACTCATCAGGGACTGAAGCTTTCTTT
J gene: TRBJ1-1
clone size: -
D gene: -
V gene: TRBV15
CDR3 length: 16

CDR3 protein: CASSPFRRGNTEAFF
CDR3 DNA: TGTGCCAGCAGCCCTTTTCGCCGAGGGAACACTGAAGCTTTCTTT
J gene: TRBJ1-1
clone size: -
D gene: -
V gene: TRBV7-9
CDR3 length: 15